The clone carrying this TCR beta chain was observed a few times. Its target is not known. A library of TCRbeta sequences, prepared with unique molecular identifiers, was generated. In TCRdb, the PCR reads were re-called with MiXCR into one record per CDR3 protein. This sample has a few hundred thousand distinct CDR3 sequences, with around 9.1% found just once. The sample is drawn from a study of T-cell reconstitution after alpha-beta-depleted transplantation in children. The study's findings and limits: As was reported, about two months after transplant, alpha-beta T cells came from several hundred expanded graft clones.

CDR1 and CDR2 (germline): MNHNS, SASEGT. The V gene lost 5 bases and the J gene lost 6 bases, with 12 bases spanning the gap. The CDR3 runs to 13 residues. This clonotype was obtained from a boy under two years old with acute myeloid leukemia, due to receive a stem cell transplant. The source material was PBMCs, sampled before TCRalphabeta/CD19-depleted stem cell transplant. The chain uses TRBV6-1 and TRBJ2-3; D is undetermined. In DNA, the CDR3 is TGTGCCAGCAGTCCGGGTGTTCTTGATACGCAGTATTTT. Amino acid sequence: CASSPGVLDTQYF.